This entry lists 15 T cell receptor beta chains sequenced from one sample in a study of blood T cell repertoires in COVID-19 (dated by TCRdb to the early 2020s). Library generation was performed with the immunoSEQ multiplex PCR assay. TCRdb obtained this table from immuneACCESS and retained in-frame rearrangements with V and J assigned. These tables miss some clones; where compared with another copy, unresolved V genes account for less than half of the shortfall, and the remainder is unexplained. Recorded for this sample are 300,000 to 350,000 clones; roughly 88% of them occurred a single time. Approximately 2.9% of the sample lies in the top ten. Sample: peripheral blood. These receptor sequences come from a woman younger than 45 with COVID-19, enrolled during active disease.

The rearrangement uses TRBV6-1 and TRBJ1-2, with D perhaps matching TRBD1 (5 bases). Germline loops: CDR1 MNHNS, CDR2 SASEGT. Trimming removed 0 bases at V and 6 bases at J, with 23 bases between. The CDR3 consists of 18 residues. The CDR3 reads CASSEADKGIRAFDGYTF. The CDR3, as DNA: TGTGCCAGCAGTGAAGCGGACAAGGGAATCAGGGCGTTCGATGGCTACACCTTC.

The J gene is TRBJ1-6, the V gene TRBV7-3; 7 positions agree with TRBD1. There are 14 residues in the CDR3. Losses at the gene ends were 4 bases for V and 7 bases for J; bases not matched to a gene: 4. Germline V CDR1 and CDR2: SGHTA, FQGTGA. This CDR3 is CASSSGQPNSPLHF. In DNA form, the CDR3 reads TGTGCCAGCAGCTCGGGACAGCCAAATTCACCCCTCCACTTT.

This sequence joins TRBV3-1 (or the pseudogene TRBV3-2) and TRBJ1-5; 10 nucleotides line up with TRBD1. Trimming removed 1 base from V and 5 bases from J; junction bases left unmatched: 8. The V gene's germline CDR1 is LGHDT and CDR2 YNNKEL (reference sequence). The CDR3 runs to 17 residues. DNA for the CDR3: TGTGCCAGCAGCCAAGGGGCCGGGACAGGGGTCGATCAGCCCCAGCATTTT. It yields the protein CASSQGAGTGVDQPQHF.

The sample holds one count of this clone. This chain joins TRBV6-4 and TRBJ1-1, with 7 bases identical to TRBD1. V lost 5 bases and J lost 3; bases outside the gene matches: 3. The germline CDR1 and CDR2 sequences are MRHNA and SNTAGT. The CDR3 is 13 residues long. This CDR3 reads CASSPDRDTEAFF. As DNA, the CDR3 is TGTGCCAGCAGTCCCGACAGGGACACTGAAGCTTTCTTT.

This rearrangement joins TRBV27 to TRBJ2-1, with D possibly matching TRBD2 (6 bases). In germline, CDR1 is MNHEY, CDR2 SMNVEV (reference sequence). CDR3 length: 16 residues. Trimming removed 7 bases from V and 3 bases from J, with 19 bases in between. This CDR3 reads CASNLEAGSLYNEQFF. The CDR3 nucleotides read TGTGCCAGCAACCTGGAGGCCGGGAGTCTCTACAATGAGCAGTTCTTC.

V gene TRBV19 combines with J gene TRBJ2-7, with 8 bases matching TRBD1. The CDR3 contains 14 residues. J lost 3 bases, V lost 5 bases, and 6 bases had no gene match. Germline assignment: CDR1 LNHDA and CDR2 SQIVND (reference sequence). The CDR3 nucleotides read TGTGCCAGTAGTGCTTCCGGACAGGGCTACGAGCAGTACTTC. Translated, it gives CASSASGQGYEQYF.

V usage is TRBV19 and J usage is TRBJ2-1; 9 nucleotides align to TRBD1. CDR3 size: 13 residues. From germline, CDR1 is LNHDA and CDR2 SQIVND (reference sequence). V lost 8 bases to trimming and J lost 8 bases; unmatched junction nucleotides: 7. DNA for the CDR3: TGTGCCAGTCGCCGGGACAGGGTAGATGAGCAGTTCTTC. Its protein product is CASRRDRVDEQFF.

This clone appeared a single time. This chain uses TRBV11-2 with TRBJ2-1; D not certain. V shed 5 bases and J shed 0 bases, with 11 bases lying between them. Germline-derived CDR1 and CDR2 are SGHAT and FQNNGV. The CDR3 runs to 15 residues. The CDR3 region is CASSLGWSSYNEQFF. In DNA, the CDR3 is TGTGCCAGCAGCCTCGGATGGAGCTCCTACAATGAGCAGTTCTTC. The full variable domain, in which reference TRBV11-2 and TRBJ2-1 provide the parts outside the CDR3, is EAGVAQSPRYKIIEKRQSVAFWCNPISGHATLYWYQQILGQGPKLLIQFQNNGVVDDSQLPKDRFSAERLKGVDSTLKIQPAKLEDSAVYLCASSLGWSSYNEQFFGPGTRLTVL.

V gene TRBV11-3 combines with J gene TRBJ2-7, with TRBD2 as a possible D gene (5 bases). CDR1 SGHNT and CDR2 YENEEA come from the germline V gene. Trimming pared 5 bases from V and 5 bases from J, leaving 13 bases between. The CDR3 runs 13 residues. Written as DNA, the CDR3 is TGTGCCAGCAGCCCCCCCCTGCGGGACGAGCAGTACTTC. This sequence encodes CASSPPLRDEQYF.

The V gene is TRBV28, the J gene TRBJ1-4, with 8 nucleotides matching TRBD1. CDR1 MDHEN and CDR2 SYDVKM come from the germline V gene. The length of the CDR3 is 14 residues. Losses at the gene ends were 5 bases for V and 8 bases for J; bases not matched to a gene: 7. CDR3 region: CASSAQGALEKLFF. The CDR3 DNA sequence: TGTGCCAGCAGTGCGCAGGGGGCGTTAGAAAAACTGTTTTTT.

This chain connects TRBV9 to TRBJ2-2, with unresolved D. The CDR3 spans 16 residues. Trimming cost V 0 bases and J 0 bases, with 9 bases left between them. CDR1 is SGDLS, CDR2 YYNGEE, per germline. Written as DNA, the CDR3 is TGTGCCAGCAGCGTAGATGGCACTACGAACACCGGGGAGCTGTTTTTT. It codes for CASSVDGTTNTGELFF.

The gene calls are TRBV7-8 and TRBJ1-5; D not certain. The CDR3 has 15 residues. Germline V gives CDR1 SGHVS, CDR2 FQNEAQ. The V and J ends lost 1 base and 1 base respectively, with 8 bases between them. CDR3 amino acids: CASSLGAGSNQPQHF. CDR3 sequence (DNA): TGTGCCAGCAGCTTAGGGGCGGGAAGCAATCAGCCCCAGCATTTT.

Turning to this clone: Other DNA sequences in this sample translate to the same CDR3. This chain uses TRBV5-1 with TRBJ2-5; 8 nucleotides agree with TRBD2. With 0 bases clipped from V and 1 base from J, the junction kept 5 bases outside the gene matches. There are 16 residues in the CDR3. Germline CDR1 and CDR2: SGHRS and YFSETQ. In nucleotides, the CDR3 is TGCGCCAGCAGCTTGGAGGCTAGCGGGTCCCAAGAGACCCAGTACTTC. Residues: CASSLEASGSQETQYF.

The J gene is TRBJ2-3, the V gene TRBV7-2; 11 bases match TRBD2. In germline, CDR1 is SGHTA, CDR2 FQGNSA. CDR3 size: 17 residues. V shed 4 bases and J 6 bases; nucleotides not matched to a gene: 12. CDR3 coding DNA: TGTGCCAGCAGCTCCCCGACTAGCGGGGCTCCTAGGGATACGCAGTATTTT. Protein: CASSSPTSGAPRDTQYF. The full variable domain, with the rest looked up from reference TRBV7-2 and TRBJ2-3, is GAGVSQSPSNKVTEKGKDVELRCDPISGHTALYWYRQSLGQGLEFLIYFQGNSAPDKSGLPSDRFSAERTGGSVSTLTIQRTQQEDSAVYLCASSSPTSGAPRDTQYFGPGTRLTVL.

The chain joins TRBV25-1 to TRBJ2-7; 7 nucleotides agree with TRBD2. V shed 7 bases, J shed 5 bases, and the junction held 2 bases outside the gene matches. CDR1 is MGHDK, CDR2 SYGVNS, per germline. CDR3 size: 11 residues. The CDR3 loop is CASKRDHEQYF. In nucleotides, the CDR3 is TGTGCCAGCAAGCGGGACCACGAGCAGTACTTC.